The clone carrying this TCR beta chain occurred a few times. V was shortened by 6 bases and J by 0 bases, with 10 bases between the two germline ends. The germline CDR1 and CDR2 sequences are MNHEY and SVGAGI. The CDR3 extends over 14 amino acids. The sample comes from a study of blood T cell repertoires in COVID-19. Sequencing used immunoSEQ multiplex PCR; TCRdb keeps in-frame clones, though not all of them. The sample lists some 220,000 clones, under 90% occurring once. The sequenced material came from peripheral blood. This TCR derives from a woman aged 60 to 75 who had recovered from COVID-19. The chain is built from TRBV6-5 and TRBJ2-3, with D maybe TRBD1 (6 bases). The CDR3 loop reads CASRMTGSTDTQYF. As DNA, the CDR3 is TGTGCCAGCAGAATGACAGGCAGCACAGATACGCAGTATTTT.